These 25 T cell receptor beta chains originate from one sample sequenced in a study of identical twins. TCRdb re-analysed the 5' RACE reads in MiXCR, keeping a single row per CDR3 protein. Of about 100,000 distinct CDR3 sequences listed, 5.9% are singletons. Sequenced: memory T cells sorted from blood. All receptors come from a woman between 45 and 60 years old in good health.

At least ten counts were recorded for this clonotype. The gene calls are TRBV7-9 and TRBJ2-4; 9 bases map to TRBD2. V trimming: 3 bases; J trimming: 5 bases; junction bases outside the gene matches: 5. The CDR3 contains 15 residues. The germline gives CDR1 SEHNR, CDR2 FQNEAQ (reference sequence). The CDR3 reads CASSFSAGGQNIQYF. Here the CDR3 DNA reads TGTGCCAGCAGCTTTTCAGCGGGAGGTCAAAACATTCAGTACTTC.

This clonotype was observed many times. The chain employs TRBV20-1 and TRBJ2-3, with D perhaps TRBD2 (5 bases). The germline gives CDR1 DFQATT, CDR2 SNEGSKA (reference sequence). The germline V and J ends were trimmed by 0 bases and 5 bases, with 15 bases remaining between them. This CDR3 is built from 15 residues. CDR3 loop: CSARDVLAFIDTQYF. CDR3 in DNA: TGCAGTGCTAGAGATGTCCTAGCCTTCATAGATACGCAGTATTTT.

This clonotype turned up a few times. The J gene is TRBJ2-3, the V gene TRBV20-1, with TRBD2 identical over 7 bases. This CDR3 region has 15 residues. The germline V gene encodes CDR1 DFQATT and CDR2 SNEGSKA (reference sequence). Losses at the gene ends were 6 bases for V and 6 bases for J; bases not matched to a gene: 15. The CDR3 loop reads CSADGGSALRDTQYF. CDR3 nucleotide sequence: TGCAGTGCGGATGGCGGGAGCGCCTTGCGGGATACGCAGTATTTT.

This clonotype was found many times. V usage is TRBV24-1 and J usage is TRBJ2-1; TRBD1 matches at 11 bases. Germline-derived CDR1 and CDR2 are KGHDR and SFDVKD. The CDR3 has 16 residues. V shed 4 bases, J shed 12 bases, and the junction held 13 bases outside the gene matches. The CDR3 DNA reads TGTGCCACCAGTGACCGGACAGGGGGCGGTATCGTCGGGCAGTTCTTC. Its protein product is CATSDRTGGGIVGQFF.

This clonotype has at least ten counts. This rearrangement joins TRBV20-1 to TRBJ2-7, with 7 positions matching TRBD2. The CDR3 sequence is 13 residues long. Germline CDR1 and CDR2: DFQATT and SNEGSKA (reference sequence). V shed 6 bases, J shed 3 bases, and the junction held 8 bases outside the gene matches. CDR3 nucleotides: TGCAGTGCCACCCCGGGAGGAGGCTACGAGCAGTACTTC. As protein: CSATPGGGYEQYF.

This clonotype occurred many times. The chain recombines TRBV7-2 with TRBJ1-5; D gene unclear. The CDR3 extends over 14 amino acids. V lost 1 base and J lost 4, with 8 bases in between. Germline assignment: CDR1 SGHTA and CDR2 FQGNSA. The CDR3 bases are TGTGCCAGCAGCTTAGTGAGCCAGAATCAGCCCCAGCATTTT. Translating gives CASSLVSQNQPQHF.

This clonotype was detected only a few times. At one end, the junction sequence differs from germline, possibly due to a read error. This chain links TRBV5-1 with TRBJ2-1, with 8 bases fitting TRBD2. The CDR3 runs 15 residues. CDR1 and CDR2 (germline): SGHRS, YFSETQ. The CDR3, as DNA: TGCGCCAACAGCTCCTCTAGCGGGCCCTACAATGAGCAGTTCTTC. It encodes CANSSSSGPYNEQFF.

The genes are TRBV10-2 and TRBJ2-1, with a weak D call TRBD2 (5 bases). This CDR3 is built from 14 residues. The germline CDR1 and CDR2 sequences are WSHSY and SAAADI. V lost 5 bases to trimming and J lost 0 bases, with 8 bases between them. The CDR3 loop reads CASSLGSSYNEQFF. For the CDR3, the DNA is TGCGCCAGCAGTCTGGGGAGCTCCTACAATGAGCAGTTCTTC.

A note on this clonotype: This may come from a read error, since a much larger clone is one base off. The rearrangement links TRBV6-5 to TRBJ2-3, with D unresolved. The CDR3 is 15 residues long. In germline, CDR1 is MNHEY, CDR2 SVGAGI. The V end lost 4 bases, the J end lost 2 bases, and 13 bases lay between the germline ends. This CDR3 is CASSSTWKSTDTQYF. In DNA form, the CDR3 reads TGTGCCAGCAGTTCGACATGGAAGTCCACAGATACGCAGTATTTT.

This clonotype was picked up a small number of times. This sequence joins TRBV6-1 and TRBJ1-4; perhaps TRBD1 as D (5 bases). Germline assignment: CDR1 MNHNS and CDR2 SASEGT. The ends were cut back, 8 bases at V and 0 bases at J, with 16 bases in the middle. CDR3 length equals 16 residues. The CDR3 spells CASQRTRAATNEKLFF. For the CDR3, the DNA is TGTGCCAGCCAGAGGACCAGGGCGGCAACTAATGAAAAACTGTTTTTT.

This clonotype was seen repeatedly, ten times or more. A much larger clone lies a single base off, so this may be a read error. This sequence joins TRBV5-1 and TRBJ2-1; 14 nucleotides align to TRBD2. This CDR3 region has 15 residues. In germline, CDR1 is SGHRS, CDR2 YFSETQ. The J segment lost 8 bases and the V segment lost 4 bases, leaving 5 bases of the junction unmatched. Written as DNA, the CDR3 is TGCGCCAGCAGCCCGGGACTAGCGGGAGTCGATGAGCAGTTCTTC. Its translation is CASSPGLAGVDEQFF.

This clonotype was counted ten times or more. The rearrangement links TRBV10-3 to TRBJ2-3, with 8 positions matching TRBD1. Trimming removed 7 bases from V and 5 bases from J; junction bases left unmatched: 8. The CDR3 covers 14 residues. Germline lookup yields CDR1 ENHRY and CDR2 SYGVKD. The CDR3 nucleotides are TGTGCCATCACCGGTAGACAGGGGCAAGATACGCAGTATTTT. It yields the protein CAITGRQGQDTQYF.

This clonotype was seen ten or more times. The chain has TRBV3-1 and TRBJ2-5, with no clear D. The CDR3 length is 12 residues. V lost 4 bases and J lost 3, with 6 bases in between. Germline values: CDR1 LGHDT, CDR2 YNNKEL (reference sequence). CDR3 sequence: CASSPVEETQYF. The CDR3 bases are TGTGCCAGCAGCCCAGTAGAAGAGACCCAGTACTTC.

This clonotype was found many times. This rearrangement joins TRBV21-1 to TRBJ2-1; TRBD2, the D gene given by the table, was not confirmed from the DNA. TRBV21-1 is marked as a pseudogene. The CDR3 contains 17 residues. CDR3 DNA: TGTGCCAGCAGCAAGCCTCTGGAGGGACTAGGGGGGGATGAGCAGTTCTTC. Protein sequence: CASSKPLEGLGGDEQFF.

This chain connects TRBV18 to TRBJ1-1, with D unclear. Trimming pared 2 bases from V and 1 base from J, leaving 8 bases between. The CDR3 sequence is 14 residues long. CDR1 is KGHSH, CDR2 LQKENI, per germline. Written as DNA, the CDR3 is TGTGCCAGCTCACCAGGGCTGGGGAACACTGAAGCTTTCTTT. Residues: CASSPGLGNTEAFF.

This clonotype showed up just a few times. The J gene is TRBJ2-1, the V gene TRBV3-1; D not certain. Germline V gives CDR1 LGHDT, CDR2 YNNKEL (reference sequence). Trimming took off 4 bases at V and 10 bases at J, with 11 bases between the two ends. The CDR3 length is 12 residues. CDR3 protein: CASSPDGPEQFF. CDR3 DNA sequence: TGTGCCAGCAGCCCCGACGGGCCGGAGCAGTTCTTC.

This clonotype was seen repeatedly, ten times or more. The J gene is TRBJ2-3, the V gene TRBV7-9; 14 bases agree with TRBD2. Looked up from germline, CDR1 is SEHNR and CDR2 is FQNEAQ (reference sequence). This CDR3 is 16 amino acids long. The V and J ends lost 4 bases and 6 bases, in that order; junction bases with no gene match: 6. CDR3 nucleotides: TGTGCCAGCAGCTCGGGACTAGCGGGAGATCTCGATACGCAGTATTTT. It specifies CASSSGLAGDLDTQYF.

The chain uses TRBV5-1 and TRBJ2-1; TRBD2 matches 13 bases. From germline, CDR1 is SGHRS and CDR2 YFSETQ. Losses at the gene ends were 7 bases for V and 6 bases for J; bases not matched to a gene: 4. This CDR3 region has 14 residues. CDR3 DNA: TGCGCCAGCGCCAGGACTAGCGGGAGCAATGAGCAGTTCTTC. Its translation: CASARTSGSNEQFF.

This clonotype occurred many times. The junction does not match germline at one end; this may be a read error. The CDR3 loop is CSAEPGGAYNEQFF. The DNA of the CDR3 is TGCAGCGCTGAACCGGGAGGGGCCTACAATGAGCAGTTCTTC. The chain combines TRBV29-1 with TRBJ2-1; 8 positions match TRBD2. CDR3 size: 14 residues. Germline loops: CDR1 SQVTM, CDR2 ANQGSEA.

The J gene is TRBJ1-1, the V gene TRBV12-3 or TRBV12-4, with D unclear. V was cut by 7 bases and J by 0 bases, with 12 bases left in between. This CDR3 comprises 14 residues. CDR3 sequence: CASNNSPMNTEAFF. The DNA for the CDR3 is TGTGCCAGCAACAATAGCCCCATGAACACTGAAGCTTTCTTT.

V gene TRBV3-1 combines with J gene TRBJ1-6, with D maybe TRBD1 (5 bases). The ends were cut back, 1 base at V and 6 bases at J, with 10 bases in the middle. Germline V lookup: CDR1 LGHDT, CDR2 YNNKEL (reference sequence). CDR3 length: 15 residues. The CDR3 reads CASSQVGGRNSPLHF. DNA of the CDR3: TGTGCCAGCAGCCAAGTCGGGGGTCGTAATTCACCCCTCCACTTT. The entire variable domain, with the rest obtained from reference TRBV3-1 and TRBJ1-6, is as follows: DTAVSQTPKYLVTQMGNDKSIKCEQNLGHDTMYWYKQDSKKFLKIMFSYNNKELIINETVPNRFSPKSPDKAHLNLHINSLELGDSAVYFCASSQVGGRNSPLHFGNGTRLTVT.

This rearrangement joins TRBV28 to TRBJ1-6, with D perhaps TRBD1 (6 bases). CDR3 length equals 15 residues. Trimming left V 1 base short and J 7 bases short, with 11 bases between. Per germline, CDR1 MDHEN and CDR2 SYDVKM. The CDR3 region is CASSLLDSVNSPLHF. The CDR3 DNA is TGTGCCAGCAGTTTATTGGACAGCGTCAATTCACCCCTCCACTTT.

In its sample, this clonotype was seen many times. The V call is TRBV10-3, the J call TRBJ2-7, with 8 bases lining up with TRBD2. Germline V CDR1 and CDR2: ENHRY, SYGVKD. Unmatched junction bases numbered 10, after V lost 7 bases and J lost 5 bases. There are 14 residues in the CDR3. The CDR3 DNA follows: TGTGCCATCATGAGGGAGCGGGAGCGCGACGAGCAGTACTTC. This sequence encodes CAIMRERERDEQYF.

This clonotype came up many times. The rearrangement joins TRBV5-1 to TRBJ2-6, with D uncertain. CDR1 is SGHRS and CDR2 is YFSETQ in the germline V gene. Trimming took off 4 bases at V and 0 bases at J, with 5 bases between the two ends. There are 14 residues in the CDR3. The CDR3 here is CASSEVSGANVLTF. As DNA, the CDR3 is TGCGCCAGCAGCGAAGTCTCTGGGGCCAACGTCCTGACTTTC.

This clonotype was counted many times. J is TRBJ2-7 and V is TRBV5-4; 8 bases agree with TRBD2. Germline CDR1 and CDR2: SGHNT and YYREEE (reference sequence). The CDR3 runs 14 residues. Trimming removed 0 bases from V and 2 bases from J; junction bases left unmatched: 1. The CDR3 here is CASSLVAGTYEQYF. The CDR3 coding sequence is TGTGCCAGCAGCTTGGTAGCGGGGACCTACGAGCAGTACTTC.